The clone carrying this T cell receptor beta chain showed up just a few times. Its antigen remains unidentified. The sample is drawn from a study of beta chain features in type 1 diabetes. General observations from the study: The question of HLA type influencing TCRB rearrangement was one that remained unresolved here. It was among patients, rather than healthy donors, that naive, central memory and Treg TCRB repertoires appeared more similar. All four CD4+ subsets of Type 1 diabetes patients contained TCRB CDR3s that were moderately but significantly shorter.

Every bit of the isolated RNA underwent reverse transcription, so sequencing read expressed TCRB transcripts. The assay was immunoSEQ multiplex PCR, and TCRdb's table has in-frame clones only and misses some. Of about 340,000 clones listed, roughly 13% were seen once; the top ten hold 0.015%. Each of the CD4+ naive, central memory, regulatory and stem cell-like memory populations was sorted via CD45RO/CCR7/CD25/CD127/CD95/CD27. The specimen sequenced was naive CD4+ T cells from blood. This TCR derives from a young woman with type 1 diabetes.

The CDR3 sequence: CASSLGLAGDRDTQYF. CDR3 bases: TGTGCCAGCAGCTTAGGACTAGCGGGAGATAGAGATACGCAGTATTTT. This chain links TRBV7-2 with TRBJ2-3, with 12 bases matching TRBD2. This CDR3 has 16 residues. Germline loops: CDR1 SGHTA, CDR2 FQGNSA. Trimming removed 1 base from V and 5 bases from J; junction bases left unmatched: 4.